The rows below give T cell receptor beta chains drawn from one sample of a study of cytomegalovirus exposure and HLA in healthy donors. The protocol was immunoSEQ multiplex PCR, while the TCRdb copy is restricted to in-frame clones and leaves out a portion. This table has 200,000 to 300,000 clones, approximately 87% appearing once. What was sequenced was PBMCs. Receptors originate from a man aged 18 to 35 in good health and CMV-seronegative. Both conserved end residues are part of each CDR3. Fields, in order: clone size, CDR3 length, D gene, V gene, J gene, CDR3 DNA, CDR3 protein. D genes are given only for firm matches. Clone size, where shown, is once, few, many, or a class for clones that have expanded.

NA	16	TRBD2	TRBV7-9	TRBJ2-5	TGTGCCAGCAGCGCTCGAGCCAGCGGGGGGCAAGAGACCCAGTACTTC	CASSARASGGQETQYF
NA	15	NA	TRBV9	TRBJ2-3	TGTGCCAGCAGCGTAGCAGGACTGTTCACAGATACGCAGTATTTT	CASSVAGLFTDTQYF
NA	12	NA	TRBV11-3	TRBJ2-7	TGTGCCAGCAGCTTAGACCGCGGCGAGCAGTACTTC	CASSLDRGEQYF
once	12	NA	TRBV6-5	TRBJ2-7	TGTGCCAGCACCGACGAGGCCTACGAGCAGTACTTC	CASTDEAYEQYF
NA	13	TRBD1	TRBV29-1	TRBJ1-5	TGCAGCGTTACAGGGGCCTTCAATCAGCCCCAGCATTTT	CSVTGAFNQPQHF
NA	13	NA	TRBV2	TRBJ1-1	TGTGCCAGCAGTGCACAGGTCAACACTGAAGCTTTCTTT	CASSAQVNTEAFF
NA	15	TRBD2	TRBV4-1	TRBJ2-7	TGCGCCAGCAGCCAGGTCCGGAAGGGAGGGTACGAGCAGTACTTC	CASSQVRKGGYEQYF
NA	14	NA	TRBV7-9	TRBJ1-3	TGTGCCAGCAGCAGGGGCCAGTATCGAAACACCATATATTTT	CASSRGQYRNTIYF
NA	15	TRBD1	TRBV4-3	TRBJ2-7	TGCGCCAGCAGCCAAGTACGGGACAGCGACTACGAGCAGTACTTC	CASSQVRDSDYEQYF
NA	16	NA	TRBV4-3	TRBJ2-3	TGCGCCAGCAGCCAAGATGGAGGAGATTACACAGATACGCAGTATTTT	CASSQDGGDYTDTQYF
NA	14	NA	TRBV4-1	TRBJ1-5	TGCGCCAGCAGCCAAGATATGAGTGTTCAGCCCCAGCATTTT	CASSQDMSVQPQHF
NA	15	TRBD2	TRBV27	TRBJ2-7	TGTGCCAGCAGTTTAGCTAGCGGGGGGGCCTACGAGCAGTACTTC	CASSLASGGAYEQYF
NA	18	TRBD1	TRBV7-8	TRBJ2-1	TGTGCCAGCAGCTTAGTCGGTACAGGGGAGAGCTCCTACAATGAGCAGTTCTTC	CASSLVGTGESSYNEQFF
NA	14	TRBD2	TRBV7-2	TRBJ2-1	TGTGCCAGCCTAGGGCGGGGGGGCCCCAATGAGCAGTTCTTC	CASLGRGGPNEQFF
NA	16	NA	TRBV5-6	TRBJ2-7	TGTGCCAGCAGCTTGGCAGGAGCGGGTTCCCGAAACGAGCAGTACTTC	CASSLAGAGSRNEQYF
NA	12	NA	TRBV28	TRBJ2-1	TGTGCCAGCAGCCGTCATCGGAATGAGCAGTTCTTC	CASSRHRNEQFF
few	11	NA	TRBV30	TRBJ2-7	TGTGCCTGGGGCAAGGAGGGCGGGCAGTACTTC	CAWGKEGGQYF
once	14	NA	TRBV5-6	TRBJ2-1	TGTGCCAGCAGCTTGGCAGGGCGTTACAATGAGCAGTTCTTC	CASSLAGRYNEQFF
NA	14	NA	TRBV5-1	TRBJ2-2	TGCGCCAGCAGCTTGGCCAGGAACACCGGGGAGCTGTTTTTT	CASSLARNTGELFF
NA	13	NA	TRBV19	TRBJ1-2	TGTGCCAGTAGTCCAGGCCCCGGCTATGGCTACACCTTC	CASSPGPGYGYTF
NA	15	TRBD2	TRBV4-1	TRBJ2-1	TGCGCCAGCAGCCGCCGGACTAGCGGGGACAATGAGCAGTTCTTC	CASSRRTSGDNEQFF
few	15	TRBD2	TRBV4-2	TRBJ2-1	TGTGCCAGCAGCTTAGCGGGAGGGTCCTACAATGAGCAGTTCTTC	CASSLAGGSYNEQFF
few	14	NA	TRBV6-5	TRBJ2-1	TGTGCCAGCAGTTACTCGAGGACTGGCAATGAGCAGTTCTTC	CASSYSRTGNEQFF
NA	12	NA	TRBV28	TRBJ1-6	TGTGCCAGCGGGCGGGTCAGATCACCCCTCCACTTT	CASGRVRSPLHF
NA	16	TRBD1	TRBV9	TRBJ1-1	TGTGCCAGCAGCTTAGAAGGGACAGTTGGTTTTACTGAAGCTTTCTTT	CASSLEGTVGFTEAFF
NA	15	NA	TRBV6-5	TRBJ2-7	TGTGCCAGCAGTTACGACAGTGGGCCTGCCTACGAGCAGTACTTC	CASSYDSGPAYEQYF
NA	14	TRBD2	TRBV28	TRBJ2-7	TGTGCCACCCTTAATAGCGGGGACTCCTACGAGCAGTACTTC	CATLNSGDSYEQYF
NA	14	TRBD2	TRBV27	TRBJ2-3	TGTGCCAGCAAAAAGCGGGAGAGGACAGATACGCAGTATTTT	CASKKRERTDTQYF
NA	12	NA	TRBV30	TRBJ1-6	TGTGCCTGGGACAGGACTAATTCACCCCTCCACTTT	CAWDRTNSPLHF
NA	15	TRBD2	TRBV6-6	TRBJ2-1	TGTGCCAGCAGTTACGACGGAGCGGGAGGCAATGAGCAGTTCTTC	CASSYDGAGGNEQFF
NA	15	TRBD2	TRBV5-1	TRBJ2-1	TGCGCCAGCAGCTCTAGCGGGGGACCCTACAATGAGCAGTTCTTC	CASSSSGGPYNEQFF
NA	15	TRBD2	TRBV5-4	TRBJ2-1	TGTGCCAGCAGCTTGGAACTAGCGGGGTACAATGAGCAGTTCTTC	CASSLELAGYNEQFF
NA	15	NA	TRBV5-1	TRBJ2-5	TGCGCCAGCAGCCCGGGGTCGGCTAGCCAAGAGACCCAGTACTTC	CASSPGSASQETQYF
NA	14	NA	TRBV28	TRBJ1-4	TGTGCCAGCAGTTTTTGGAGGGGAGAGGAAAAACTGTTTTTT	CASSFWRGEEKLFF
NA	14	NA	TRBV7-3	TRBJ2-5	TGTGCCAGCAGCTCAGGACTACCCCAAGAGACCCAGTACTTC	CASSSGLPQETQYF
NA	13	TRBD1	TRBV25-1	TRBJ2-4	TGTGCCAGCAGTGGGGCCGGGACAGACATTCAGTACTTC	CASSGAGTDIQYF
NA	15	NA	TRBV5-1	TRBJ1-4	TGCGCCAGCAGCGTTGGTTCGGGAGTTGGGGAAAAACTGTTTTTT	CASSVGSGVGEKLFF
NA	16	TRBD1	TRBV4-1	TRBJ1-4	TGCGCCAGCAGCCGTCTACAGGGGGCCGGGAATGAAAAACTGTTTTTT	CASSRLQGAGNEKLFF
NA	15	NA	TRBV5-6	TRBJ1-2	TGTGCCAGCAGCTTGCGGGATACGGTAAACTATGGCTACACCTTC	CASSLRDTVNYGYTF
NA	17	TRBD2	TRBV5-6	TRBJ2-2	TGTGCCAGCAGCGATCGACTAGCGGGAGTTGGGACCGGGGAGCTGTTTTTT	CASSDRLAGVGTGELFF
NA	15	NA	TRBV7-9	TRBJ2-7	TGTGCCAGCAGCTTAGAAGCGGTACACCATTACGAGCAGTACTTC	CASSLEAVHHYEQYF
NA	18	NA	TRBV9	TRBJ2-3	TGTGCCAGCAGCGACGGTTGGGGAGGGGGGCATGGCACAGATACGCAGTATTTT	CASSDGWGGGHGTDTQYF
once	16	TRBD2	TRBV9	TRBJ2-7	TGTGCCAGCAGCGCCCGCCGGGGGGAGTACTCCTACGAGCAGTACTTC	CASSARRGEYSYEQYF
NA	13	NA	TRBV5-3	TRBJ1-5	TGTGCCAGAATGATCCGGAGCAATCAGCCCCAGCATTTT	CARMIRSNQPQHF
NA	11	NA	TRBV4-1	TRBJ2-4	TGCGCCAGCAGTCAATCGGACATTCAGTACTTC	CASSQSDIQYF
NA	15	NA	TRBV28	TRBJ2-5	TGTGCCAGCAGCACAACGCAGGGGTTCCGTGAGACCCAGTACTTC	CASSTTQGFRETQYF
NA	12	NA	TRBV6-6	TRBJ1-2	TGTGCCAGCAGCCCTCGGGGATATGGCTACACCTTC	CASSPRGYGYTF
NA	13	NA	TRBV4-1	TRBJ1-2	TGCGCCAGCAGCCAAGGGTCCGGGGTGGGCTACACCTTC	CASSQGSGVGYTF
NA	16	NA	TRBV5-6	TRBJ2-7	TGTGCCAGCAGCTTGGGGCCGGGACGGGGAGGCTACGAGCAGTACTTC	CASSLGPGRGGYEQYF
NA	15	TRBD1	TRBV14	TRBJ2-1	TGTGCCAGCAGCCAAGGGGGACAGGCGTACAATGAGCAGTTCTTC	CASSQGGQAYNEQFF
NA	15	NA	TRBV4-1	TRBJ1-3	TGCGCCAGCAGCCAGAGAGGTGGAACTGGAAACACCATATATTTT	CASSQRGGTGNTIYF
NA	14	TRBD1	TRBV5-4	TRBJ1-2	TGTGCCAGCAGCTTGAGGGACAGGGAGGATGGCTACACCTTC	CASSLRDREDGYTF
NA	13	NA	TRBV7-9	TRBJ2-7	TGTGCCAGCAGCCCACCCCCAGGCTACGAGCAGTACTTC	CASSPPPGYEQYF
NA	14	TRBD1	TRBV19	TRBJ1-2	TGTGCCAGTGCCCGGGACAGGGCTAAATATGGCTACACCTTC	CASARDRAKYGYTF
NA	16	TRBD1	TRBV11-2	TRBJ1-1	TGTGCCAGCAGCTTAAAAGCCCTCCGGGACAGGGGGCAAGCTTTCTTT	CASSLKALRDRGQAFF
NA	14	TRBD1	TRBV6-5	TRBJ1-1	TGTGCCAGCAACCCGGGACAGGGGAACACTGAAGCTTTCTTT	CASNPGQGNTEAFF
few	15	NA	TRBV7-2	TRBJ2-3	TGTGCCAGCAGCTTAGGGACTATCCTCCGGCATACGCAGTATTTT	CASSLGTILRHTQYF
NA	17	TRBD1	TRBV28	TRBJ1-2	TGTGCCAGCAGTGCCGGGACAGGGGGCTCTTTGGGATATGGCTACACCTTC	CASSAGTGGSLGYGYTF
NA	16	NA	TRBV28	TRBJ1-6	TGTGCCAGCAGTTTGCCGGGGGGCGCGAAAAGTTCACCCCTCCACTTT	CASSLPGGAKSSPLHF